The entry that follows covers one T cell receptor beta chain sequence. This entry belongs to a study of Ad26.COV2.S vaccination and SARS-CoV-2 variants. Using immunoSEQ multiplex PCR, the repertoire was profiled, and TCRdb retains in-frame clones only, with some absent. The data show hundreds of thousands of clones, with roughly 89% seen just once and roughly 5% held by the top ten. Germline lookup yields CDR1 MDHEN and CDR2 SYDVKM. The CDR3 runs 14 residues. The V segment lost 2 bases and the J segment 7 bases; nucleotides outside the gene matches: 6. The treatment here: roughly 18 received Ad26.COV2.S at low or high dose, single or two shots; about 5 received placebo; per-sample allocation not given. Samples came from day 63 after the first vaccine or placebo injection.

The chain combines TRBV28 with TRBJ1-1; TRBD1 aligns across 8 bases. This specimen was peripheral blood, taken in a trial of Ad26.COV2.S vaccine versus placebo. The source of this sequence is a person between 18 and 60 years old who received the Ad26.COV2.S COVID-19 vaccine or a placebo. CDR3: CASSLKGQEIEAFF. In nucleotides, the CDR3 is TGTGCCAGCAGTTTAAAGGGACAGGAAATTGAAGCTTTCTTT.